This entry describes one T cell receptor (beta chain). One end of the junction does not line up with germline, which may come from a read error. The data were obtained in a study of T cell changes during pregnancy in multiple sclerosis. The CDR3 consists of 13 residues. Looked up from germline, CDR1 is SSHAT and CDR2 is FNYEAQ (reference sequence). Sequencing used immunoSEQ multiplex PCR; TCRdb keeps in-frame clones, though not all of them. The sample lists approximately 30,000 clones, approximately 91% occurring once. This specimen consisted of CD4+ T cells from peripheral blood mononuclear cells, obtained in the first trimester of pregnancy. V gene TRBV7-7 combines with J gene TRBJ2-1; 8 bases are a match to TRBD2. The source of this sequence is a female donor in good health, enrolled as a control in a pregnancy study. CDR3 sequence: CASSLSSGNEQFF. CDR3 DNA: TGTGCTAGCAGCTTGTCTAGCGGGAATGAGCAGTTCTTC.